This TCR beta chain is from a study of regulatory and conventional T cells in RAG deficiency. Study-wide points: In Omenn syndrome, Treg and Tconv repertoires overlapped >85%. These Omenn syndrome Treg sorts may hold peripherally activated cells instead. RAG-deficient patients showed markedly lower Shannon entropy and higher Simpson indices than control T-cell subsets.

Generated by immunoSEQ multiplex PCR, the TCRdb table keeps only in-frame clones and is missing some. The sample includes fewer than 40,000 clones, 90% to 97% of them seen just once. Turning to this clone: Its antigen is undetermined.

The sorted conventional CD4+ T cells were CD25-low and CD127-high, with genomic DNA sequenced. The CDR3 loop spans 15 amino acids. V lost 4 bases, J lost 7 bases, and 20 bases lay in between. Germline CDR1 is GTSNPN and CDR2 is SVGIG (reference sequence). Another study also made use of these data, one on regulatory T cells. From that second work: Amplification used 52 TRBV primers and 13 TRBJ primers. Regulatory T cells showed the strongest V-J pair restriction and V/J gene skewing among patient repertoires.

The V and J genes are TRBV30 and TRBJ2-1; tentatively, D is TRBD1 (5 bases). Sequencing was carried out using CD25- CD4+ T cells sorted from blood. This clonotype originated in a human donor in good health. In DNA, the CDR3 is TGTGCCTGGAATGGGCAAGGCGGACAACTAAATGAGCAGTTCTTC. Its translation: CAWNGQGGQLNEQFF.